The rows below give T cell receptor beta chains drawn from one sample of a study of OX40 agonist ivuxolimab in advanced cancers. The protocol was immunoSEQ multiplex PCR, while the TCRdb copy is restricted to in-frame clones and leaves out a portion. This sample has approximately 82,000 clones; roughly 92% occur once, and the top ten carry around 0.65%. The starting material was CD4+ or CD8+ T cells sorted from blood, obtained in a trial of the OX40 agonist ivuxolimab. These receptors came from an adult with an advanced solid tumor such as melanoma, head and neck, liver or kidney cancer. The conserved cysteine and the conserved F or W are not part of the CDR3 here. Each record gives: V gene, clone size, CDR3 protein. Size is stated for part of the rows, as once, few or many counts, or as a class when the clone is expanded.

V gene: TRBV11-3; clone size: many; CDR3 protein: ASSLKASGSWDTQY
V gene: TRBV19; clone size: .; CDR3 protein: ASSVTGTGQPQH
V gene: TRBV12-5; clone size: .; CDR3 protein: ASGLDPLRGNEQF
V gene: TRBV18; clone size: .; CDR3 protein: ASSPRQGNEQF
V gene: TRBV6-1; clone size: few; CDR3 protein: ASSVKNYLTGIRVEKLF
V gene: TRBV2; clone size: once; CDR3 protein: ASRVGLPGELF
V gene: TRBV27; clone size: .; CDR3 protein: ASKWGQGGYEQY
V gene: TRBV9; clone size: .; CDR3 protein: ASSVEVSGREQF
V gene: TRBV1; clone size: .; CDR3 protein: TSSQETTSSYEQY
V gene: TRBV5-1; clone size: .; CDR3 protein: ASSPGVGETQY
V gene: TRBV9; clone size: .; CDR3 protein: ASSGSSGGGQETQY
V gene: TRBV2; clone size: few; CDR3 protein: ASSNGNTIY
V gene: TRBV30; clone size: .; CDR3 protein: AWSVDPDYGYT
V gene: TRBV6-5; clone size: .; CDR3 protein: ASSYSLAGGYEQY
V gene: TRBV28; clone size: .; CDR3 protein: ASSLGGPETQY
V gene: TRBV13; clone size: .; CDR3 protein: ASMGLADGNREY
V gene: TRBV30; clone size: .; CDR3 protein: AWRSPLGTQY
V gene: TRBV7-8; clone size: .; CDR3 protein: ASSLEAGLETQY
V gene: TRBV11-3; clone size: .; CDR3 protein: ASSLVGEQY
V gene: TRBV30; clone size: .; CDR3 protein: ASSNFDPLSNTEAF
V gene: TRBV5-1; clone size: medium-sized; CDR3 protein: ASSLRPGPPETQY
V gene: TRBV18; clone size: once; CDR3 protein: ASSPPGGTYEQY
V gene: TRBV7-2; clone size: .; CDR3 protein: ASSLLPPGPQETQY
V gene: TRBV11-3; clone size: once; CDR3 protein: ASSKGEIEQY
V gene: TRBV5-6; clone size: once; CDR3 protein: ASSYRDGYT
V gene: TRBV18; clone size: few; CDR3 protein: ASSPSLDEQY
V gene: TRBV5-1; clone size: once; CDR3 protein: ASSMGDGWGGKETQY
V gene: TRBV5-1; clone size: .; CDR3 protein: ASSLGTGAYEQY
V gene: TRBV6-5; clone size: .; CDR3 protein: ASSSRDGIQY
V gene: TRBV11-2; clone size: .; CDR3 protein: ASSPGTSGSNEQF
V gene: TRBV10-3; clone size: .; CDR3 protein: AIGGQNTGELF
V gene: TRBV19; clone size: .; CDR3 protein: ASSIDRGGGNEQF
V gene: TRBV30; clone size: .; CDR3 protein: AWKSSGNTGELF
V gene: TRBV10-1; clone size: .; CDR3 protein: ASSESGIPNYGYT
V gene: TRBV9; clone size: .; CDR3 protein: ASSPRAGNLYEQY
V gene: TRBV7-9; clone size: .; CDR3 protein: ASSLAAVDPYNEQF
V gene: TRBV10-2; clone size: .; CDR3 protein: ASRDSGTGQPQH
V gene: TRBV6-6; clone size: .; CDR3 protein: AGKSGANVLT
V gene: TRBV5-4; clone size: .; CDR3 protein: ASSLKAGGPYNEQF
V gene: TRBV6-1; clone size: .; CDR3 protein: ASSDSPVQPQH
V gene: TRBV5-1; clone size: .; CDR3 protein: ASSRGQGNDEQY
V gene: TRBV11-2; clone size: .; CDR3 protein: ASSSSQETQY
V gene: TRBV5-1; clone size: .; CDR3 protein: ASSLGAEAF
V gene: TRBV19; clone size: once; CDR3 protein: ASIKIGGGTEAF
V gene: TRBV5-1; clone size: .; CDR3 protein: ASSSGQGAYNQPQH
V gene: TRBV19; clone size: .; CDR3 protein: ASSTGGAGNTIY
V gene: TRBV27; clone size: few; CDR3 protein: ASSFSSGVLPF
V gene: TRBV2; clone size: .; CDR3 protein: ASKEDGGAYNEQF
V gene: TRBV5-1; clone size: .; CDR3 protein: ASSSRTGGENTEAF
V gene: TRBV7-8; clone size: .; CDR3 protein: ASSLLAPTDTQY
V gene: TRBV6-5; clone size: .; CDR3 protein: ASSRRGADQPQH
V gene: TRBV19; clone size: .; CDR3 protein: ASRFPGGGWHGYT
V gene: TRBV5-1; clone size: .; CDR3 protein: ASSFSGSRQETQY
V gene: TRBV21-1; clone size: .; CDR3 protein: ASSTLEAGEVGTQY